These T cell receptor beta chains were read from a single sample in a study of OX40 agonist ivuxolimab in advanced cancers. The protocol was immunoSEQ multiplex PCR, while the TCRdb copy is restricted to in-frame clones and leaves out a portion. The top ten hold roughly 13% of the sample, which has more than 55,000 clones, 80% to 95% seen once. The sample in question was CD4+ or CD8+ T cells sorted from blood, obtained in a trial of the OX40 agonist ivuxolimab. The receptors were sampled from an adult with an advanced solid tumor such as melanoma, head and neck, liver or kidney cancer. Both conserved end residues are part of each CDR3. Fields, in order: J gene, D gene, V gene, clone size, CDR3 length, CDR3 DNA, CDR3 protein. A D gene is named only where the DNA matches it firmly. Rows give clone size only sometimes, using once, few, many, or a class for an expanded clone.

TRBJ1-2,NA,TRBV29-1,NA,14,TGCAGCGTTGTGGGGACCGAGGGAGCGGATGGCTACACCTTC,CSVVGTEGADGYTF
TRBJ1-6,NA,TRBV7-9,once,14,TGTGCCAGCAGCTTAGGGGGGGCTGGTTCACCCCTCCACTTT,CASSLGGAGSPLHF
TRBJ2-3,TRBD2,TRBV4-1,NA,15,TGCGCCAGCAGCCAAGTTGCGGGAGTTGCAGATACGCAGTATTTT,CASSQVAGVADTQYF
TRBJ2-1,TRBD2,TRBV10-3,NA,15,TGTGCCATCAGTCCGGGACTAGCGGAAAACAATGAGCAGTTCTTC,CAISPGLAENNEQFF
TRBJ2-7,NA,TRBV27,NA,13,TGTGCCAGCAGTCCCGGGACCGCCGCCGAGCAGTACTTC,CASSPGTAAEQYF
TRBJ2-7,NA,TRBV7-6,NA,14,TGTGCCAGCAGCTTAAACAGGGTCCACTACGAGCAGTACTTC,CASSLNRVHYEQYF
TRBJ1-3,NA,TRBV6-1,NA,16,TGTGCCAGCAGTGAAGCCCCGGACAGTGCTGGAAACACCATATATTTT,CASSEAPDSAGNTIYF
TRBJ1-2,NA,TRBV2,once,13,TGTGCCAGCAGTGGGGCCTCTAACTATGGCTACACCTTC,CASSGASNYGYTF
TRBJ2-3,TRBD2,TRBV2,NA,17,TGTGCCAGCAGGGGGGATGCTAGCGGGAGAAAGGCAGATACGCAGTATTTT,CASRGDASGRKADTQYF
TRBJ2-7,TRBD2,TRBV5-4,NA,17,TGTGCCAGCAGCCAGGACCCGGGACTAGCGGGGGCTTACGAGCAGTACTTC,CASSQDPGLAGAYEQYF
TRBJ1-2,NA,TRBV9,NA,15,TGTGCCAGCAGCGGCGGGGGGGCAGGGGCCCTTGGCTACACCTTC,CASSGGGAGALGYTF
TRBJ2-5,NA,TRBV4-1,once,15,TGCGCCAGCAGCCCCTGGGCGGGGCAACAAGAGACCCAGTACTTC,CASSPWAGQQETQYF
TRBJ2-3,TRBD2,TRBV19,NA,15,TGTGCCAGTAGTATGACTAGCGGGGGTTGGGATACGCAGTATTTT,CASSMTSGGWDTQYF
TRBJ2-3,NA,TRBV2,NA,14,TGTGCCAGCAGTCGATCTGGGGGCCCAGATACGCAGTATTTT,CASSRSGGPDTQYF
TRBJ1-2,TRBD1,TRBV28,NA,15,TGTGCCAGCAGCGAGAGACAGGGGGGGCTTTATGGCTACACCTTC,CASSERQGGLYGYTF
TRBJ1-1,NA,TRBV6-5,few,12,TGTGCCAGCAGCCAGGGGAACACTGAAGCTTTCTTT,CASSQGNTEAFF
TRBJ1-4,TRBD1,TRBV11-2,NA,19,TGTGCCAGCAGCTTACACCGGGACAGGGTATATGGAACTAATGAAAAACTGTTTTTT,CASSLHRDRVYGTNEKLFF
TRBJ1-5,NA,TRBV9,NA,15,TGTGCCAGCAGCGTAGAGGGTAAAAACAATCAGCCCCAGCATTTT,CASSVEGKNNQPQHF
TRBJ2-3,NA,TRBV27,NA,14,TGTGCCAGCAGTCGGCAGGGGCCGTTAGATACGCAGTATTTT,CASSRQGPLDTQYF
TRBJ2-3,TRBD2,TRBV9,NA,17,TGTGCCAGCAGCGCCACTAGCGGGAGGTCTAGCACAGATACGCAGTATTTT,CASSATSGRSSTDTQYF
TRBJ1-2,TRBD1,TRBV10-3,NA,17,TGTGCCATCAGTGACGGGAGGGACAGGGGATGGAACTATGGCTACACCTTC,CAISDGRDRGWNYGYTF
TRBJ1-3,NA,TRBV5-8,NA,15,TGTGCCAGCAGCTTGCGGATAGTCTCTGGAAACACCATATATTTT,CASSLRIVSGNTIYF
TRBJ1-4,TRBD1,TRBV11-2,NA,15,TGTGCCAGCAGCCTGGACAGGGCAACTAATGAAAAACTGTTTTTT,CASSLDRATNEKLFF
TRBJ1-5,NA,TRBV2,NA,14,TGTGCCAGCAGTGAGGGTTGGACGGATCAGCCCCAGCATTTT,CASSEGWTDQPQHF
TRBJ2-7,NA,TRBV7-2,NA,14,TGTGCCAGCAGCTCTACCGGGGGTAACTACGAGCAGTACTTC,CASSSTGGNYEQYF
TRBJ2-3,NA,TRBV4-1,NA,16,TGCGCCAGCAGCCGCGAGGGGGAGGCAGGGACAGATACGCAGTATTTT,CASSREGEAGTDTQYF
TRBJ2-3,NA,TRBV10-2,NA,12,TGCGCCAGCAGTAACCACCGAGATACGCAGTATTTT,CASSNHRDTQYF
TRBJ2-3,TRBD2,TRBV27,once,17,TGTGCCAGCAGTTTATCAGGCGGGGGGCTGTTCACAGATACGCAGTATTTT,CASSLSGGGLFTDTQYF
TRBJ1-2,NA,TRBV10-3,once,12,TGTGCCATGGGCGGGTCCCCCTATGGCTACACCTTC,CAMGGSPYGYTF
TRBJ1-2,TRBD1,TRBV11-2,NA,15,TGTGCCAGCAGCCCCCTCGGACAGGGGGCGTATGGCTACACCTTC,CASSPLGQGAYGYTF
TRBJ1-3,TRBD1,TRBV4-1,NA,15,TGCGCCAGCAGTCTCGACAGGGGCACTGGAAACACCATATATTTT,CASSLDRGTGNTIYF
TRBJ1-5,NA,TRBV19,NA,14,TGTGCCAGTAGTATCTTGCGGAGCAATCAGCCCCAGCATTTT,CASSILRSNQPQHF
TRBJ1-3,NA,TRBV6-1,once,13,TGTGCCAGCAGTGAAGTGTATCTCGACACCATATATTTT,CASSEVYLDTIYF
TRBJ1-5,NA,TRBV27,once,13,TGTGCCAGCAGTTCTGGGGCCGATCAGCCCCAGCATTTT,CASSSGADQPQHF
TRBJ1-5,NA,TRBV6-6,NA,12,TGTGCCAGCAGTTATGGAGGGGAGCCCCAGCATTTT,CASSYGGEPQHF
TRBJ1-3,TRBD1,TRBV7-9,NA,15,TGTGCCAGCACTGATACAGGGGTCACTGGAAACACCATATATTTT,CASTDTGVTGNTIYF
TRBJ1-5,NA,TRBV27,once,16,TGTGCCAGCAGTTTATCGATGGGGGGATCGAATCAGCCCCAGCATTTT,CASSLSMGGSNQPQHF
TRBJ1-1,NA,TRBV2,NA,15,TGTGCCAGCAGTGAATCGGGTAACGGGTACACTGAAGCTTTCTTT,CASSESGNGYTEAFF
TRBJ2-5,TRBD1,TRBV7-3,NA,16,TGTGCCAGCAGCGCCCAGTCCGGGACAGGGGAAGAGACCCAGTACTTC,CASSAQSGTGEETQYF
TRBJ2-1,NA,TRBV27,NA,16,TGTGCCAGCAGTCAACCCGACTTGCCCTCCTACAATGAGCAGTTCTTC,CASSQPDLPSYNEQFF
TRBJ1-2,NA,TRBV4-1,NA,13,TGCGCCAGCAGCCAAGATATCGTCTATGGCTACACCTTC,CASSQDIVYGYTF
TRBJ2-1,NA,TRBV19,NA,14,TGTGCCAGTAGCTCGGGTGTACTGGGCCATGAGCAGTTCTTC,CASSSGVLGHEQFF
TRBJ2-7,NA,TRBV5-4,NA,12,TGTGCCAGCAGCTTTGTGGCCTACGAGCAGTACTTC,CASSFVAYEQYF
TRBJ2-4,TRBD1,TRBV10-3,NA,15,TGTGCCATCAGCACAGGGGGCGAGGACAAAAACATTCAGTACTTC,CAISTGGEDKNIQYF
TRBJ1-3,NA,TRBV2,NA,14,TGTGCCAGCAGTGAACAGGGGACCCAAAACACCATATATTTT,CASSEQGTQNTIYF
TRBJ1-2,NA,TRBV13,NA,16,TGTGCCAGCAGCTTAGGACGGGACACCGCTAACTATGGCTACACCTTC,CASSLGRDTANYGYTF
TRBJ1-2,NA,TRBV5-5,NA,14,TGTGCCAGCAGCTTGCGGGGGTCCAACTATGGCTACACCTTC,CASSLRGSNYGYTF